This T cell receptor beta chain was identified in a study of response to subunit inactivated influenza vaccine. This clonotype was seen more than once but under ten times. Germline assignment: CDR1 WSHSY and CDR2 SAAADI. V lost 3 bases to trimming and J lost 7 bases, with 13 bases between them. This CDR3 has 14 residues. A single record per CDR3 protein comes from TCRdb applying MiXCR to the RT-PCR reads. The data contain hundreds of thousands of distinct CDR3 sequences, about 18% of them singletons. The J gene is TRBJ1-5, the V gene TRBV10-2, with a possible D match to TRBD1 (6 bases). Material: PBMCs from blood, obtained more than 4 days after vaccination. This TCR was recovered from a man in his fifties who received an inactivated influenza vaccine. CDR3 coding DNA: TGCGCCAGCAGTGAATCGGTCCAGGGGCAGCCCCAGCATTTT. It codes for CASSESVQGQPQHF.